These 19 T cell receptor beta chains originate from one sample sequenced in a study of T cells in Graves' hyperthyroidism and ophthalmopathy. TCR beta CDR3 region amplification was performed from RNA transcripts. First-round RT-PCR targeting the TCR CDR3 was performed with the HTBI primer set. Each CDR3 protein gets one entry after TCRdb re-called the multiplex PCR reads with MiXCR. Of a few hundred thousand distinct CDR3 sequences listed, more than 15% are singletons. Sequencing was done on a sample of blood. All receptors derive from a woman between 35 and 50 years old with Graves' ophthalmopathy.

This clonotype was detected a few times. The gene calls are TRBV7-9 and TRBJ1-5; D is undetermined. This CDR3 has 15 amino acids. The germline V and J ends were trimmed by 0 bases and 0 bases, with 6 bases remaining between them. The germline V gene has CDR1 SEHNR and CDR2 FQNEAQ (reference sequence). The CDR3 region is CASSLASNSNQPQHF. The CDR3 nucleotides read TGTGCCAGCAGCTTAGCTAGCAATAGCAATCAGCCCCAGCATTTT.

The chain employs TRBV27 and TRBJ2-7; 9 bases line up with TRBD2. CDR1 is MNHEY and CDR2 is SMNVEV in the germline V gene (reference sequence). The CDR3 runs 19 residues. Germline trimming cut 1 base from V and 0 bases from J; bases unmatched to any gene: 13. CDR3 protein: CASSLFSFRTSEPSYEQYF. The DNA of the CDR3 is TGTGCCAGCAGTTTATTCTCCTTCCGGACTAGCGAGCCCTCCTACGAGCAGTACTTC.

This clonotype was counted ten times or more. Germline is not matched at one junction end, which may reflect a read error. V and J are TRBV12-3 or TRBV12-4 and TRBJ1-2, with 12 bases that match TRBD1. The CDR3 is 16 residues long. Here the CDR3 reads CASSFGTGGQNYGYTF. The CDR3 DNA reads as TGTGCCAGTAGTTTTGGGACAGGGGGCCAAAACTATGGCTACACCTTC.

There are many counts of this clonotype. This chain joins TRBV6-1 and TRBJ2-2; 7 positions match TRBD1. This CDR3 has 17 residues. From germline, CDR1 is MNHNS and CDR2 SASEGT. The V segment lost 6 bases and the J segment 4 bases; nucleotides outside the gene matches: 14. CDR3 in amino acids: CASRMTGTRITTGELFF. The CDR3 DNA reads TGTGCCAGCAGAATGACAGGGACAAGGATCACCACCGGGGAGCTGTTTTTT.

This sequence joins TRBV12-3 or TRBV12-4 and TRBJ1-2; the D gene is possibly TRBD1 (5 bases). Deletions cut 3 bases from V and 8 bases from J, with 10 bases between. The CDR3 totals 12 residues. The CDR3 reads CASSFEGYGYTF. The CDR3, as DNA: TGTGCCAGCAGTTTCGAGGGGTACGGCTACACCTTC.

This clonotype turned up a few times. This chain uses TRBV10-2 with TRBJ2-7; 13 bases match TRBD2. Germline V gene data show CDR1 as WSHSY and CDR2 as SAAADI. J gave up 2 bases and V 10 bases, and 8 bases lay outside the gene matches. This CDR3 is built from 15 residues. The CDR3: CATRTSGSSTYEQYF. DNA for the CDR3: TGCGCCACCAGGACTAGCGGGAGTTCAACCTACGAGCAGTACTTC.

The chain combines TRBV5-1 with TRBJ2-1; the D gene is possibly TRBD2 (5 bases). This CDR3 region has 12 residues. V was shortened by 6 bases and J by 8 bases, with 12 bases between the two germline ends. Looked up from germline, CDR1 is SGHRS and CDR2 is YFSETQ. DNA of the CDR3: TGCGCCAGCACCGACTATGACTATGAGCAGTTCTTC. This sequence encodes CASTDYDYEQFF.

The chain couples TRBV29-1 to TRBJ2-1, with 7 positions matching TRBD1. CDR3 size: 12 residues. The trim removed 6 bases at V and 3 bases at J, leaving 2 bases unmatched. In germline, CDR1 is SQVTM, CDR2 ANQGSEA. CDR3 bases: TGCAGCGTCCGGGACAGCTACAATGAGCAGTTCTTC. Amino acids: CSVRDSYNEQFF.

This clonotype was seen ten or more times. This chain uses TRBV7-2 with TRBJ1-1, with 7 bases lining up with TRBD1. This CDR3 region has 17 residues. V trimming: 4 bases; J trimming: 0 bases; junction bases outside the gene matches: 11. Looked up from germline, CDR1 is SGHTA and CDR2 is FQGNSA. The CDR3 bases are TGTGCCAGCAGCTCCGGGACAGTTGTCTGGCTGAACACTGAAGCTTTCTTT. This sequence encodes CASSSGTVVWLNTEAFF. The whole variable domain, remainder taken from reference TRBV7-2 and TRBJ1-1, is GAGVSQSPSNKVTEKGKDVELRCDPISGHTALYWYRQSLGQGLEFLIYFQGNSAPDKSGLPSDRFSAERTGGSVSTLTIQRTQQEDSAVYLCASSSGTVVWLNTEAFFGQGTRLTVV.

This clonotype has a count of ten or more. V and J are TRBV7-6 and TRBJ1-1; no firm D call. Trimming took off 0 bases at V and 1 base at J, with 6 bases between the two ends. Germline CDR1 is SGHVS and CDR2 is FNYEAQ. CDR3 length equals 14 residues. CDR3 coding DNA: TGTGCCAGCAGCTTAGCGCCAGGGAACACTGAAGCTTTCTTT. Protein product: CASSLAPGNTEAFF.

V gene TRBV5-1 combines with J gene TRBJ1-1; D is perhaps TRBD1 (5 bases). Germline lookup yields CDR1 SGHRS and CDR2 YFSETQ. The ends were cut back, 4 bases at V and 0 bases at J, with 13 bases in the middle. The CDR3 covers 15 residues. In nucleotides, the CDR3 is TGCGCCAGCAGCACAACGGTAGGGGTGAACACTGAAGCTTTCTTT. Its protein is CASSTTVGVNTEAFF.

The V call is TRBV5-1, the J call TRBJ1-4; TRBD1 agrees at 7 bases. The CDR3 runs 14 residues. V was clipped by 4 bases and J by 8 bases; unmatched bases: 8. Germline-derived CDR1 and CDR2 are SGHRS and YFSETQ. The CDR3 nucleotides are TGCGCCAGCAGCGTCCGGGACAGTGGGGAAAAACTGTTTTTT. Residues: CASSVRDSGEKLFF.

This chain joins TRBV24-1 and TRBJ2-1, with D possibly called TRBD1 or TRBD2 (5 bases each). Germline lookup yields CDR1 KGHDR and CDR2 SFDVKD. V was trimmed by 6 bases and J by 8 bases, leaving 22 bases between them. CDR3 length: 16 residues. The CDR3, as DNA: TGTGCCACCAGTCGGGCCGGGGCCCTCGCCGCCGATGAGCAGTTCTTC. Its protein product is CATSRAGALAADEQFF.

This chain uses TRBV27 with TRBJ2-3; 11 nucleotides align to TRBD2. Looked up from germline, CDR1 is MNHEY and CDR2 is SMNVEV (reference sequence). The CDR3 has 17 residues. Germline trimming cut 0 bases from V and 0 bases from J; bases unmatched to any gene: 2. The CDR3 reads CASSLSSGGASTDTQYF. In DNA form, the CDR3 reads TGTGCCAGCAGTTTATCTAGCGGGGGGGCCAGCACAGATACGCAGTATTTT.

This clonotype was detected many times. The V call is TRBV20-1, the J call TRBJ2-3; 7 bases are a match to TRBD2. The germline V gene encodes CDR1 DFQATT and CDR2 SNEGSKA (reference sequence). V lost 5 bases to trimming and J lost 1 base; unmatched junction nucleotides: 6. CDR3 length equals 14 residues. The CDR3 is CSAGERGGTDTQYF. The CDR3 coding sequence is TGCAGTGCTGGCGAGCGGGGAGGCACAGATACGCAGTATTTT.

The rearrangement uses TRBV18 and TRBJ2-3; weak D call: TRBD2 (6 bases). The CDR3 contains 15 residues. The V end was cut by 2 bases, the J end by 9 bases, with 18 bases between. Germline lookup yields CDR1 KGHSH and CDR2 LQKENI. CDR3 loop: CASSPTGASVRTQYF. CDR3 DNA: TGTGCCAGCTCACCAACAGGTGCTAGCGTCCGAACGCAGTATTTT.

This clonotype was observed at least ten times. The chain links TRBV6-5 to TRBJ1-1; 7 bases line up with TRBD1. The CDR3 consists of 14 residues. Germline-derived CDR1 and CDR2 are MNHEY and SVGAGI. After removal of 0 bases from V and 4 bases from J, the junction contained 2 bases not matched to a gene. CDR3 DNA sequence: TGTGCCAGCAGTTACTCGGCAGGGGGCACTGAAGCTTTCTTT. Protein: CASSYSAGGTEAFF.

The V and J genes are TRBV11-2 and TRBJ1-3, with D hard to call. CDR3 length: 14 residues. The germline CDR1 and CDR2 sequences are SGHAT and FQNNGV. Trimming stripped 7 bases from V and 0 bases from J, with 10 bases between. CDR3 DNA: TGTGCCAGCACCCCTTTACACTCTGGAAACACCATATATTTT. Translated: CASTPLHSGNTIYF.

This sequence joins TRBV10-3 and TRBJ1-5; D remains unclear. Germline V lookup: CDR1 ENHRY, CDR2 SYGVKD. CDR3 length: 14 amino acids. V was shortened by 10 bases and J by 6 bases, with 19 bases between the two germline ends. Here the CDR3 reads CATQLAGPSQPQHF. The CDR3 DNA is TGTGCCACCCAGCTCGCTGGGCCGAGTCAGCCCCAGCATTTT.